This entry lists 10 T cell receptor beta chains sequenced from one sample in a study of shared clonotypes between healthy human individuals. Method: immunoSEQ multiplex PCR; TCRdb's copy keeps in-frame clones and lacks some. The sample yields 2 million to 2.5 million clones, roughly 96% seen once. The sequencing input was naive CD4+ T cells sorted from blood. The subset is: CD45RA+ positively selected. The receptors were sampled from a man between 18 and 29 years old in good health.

V usage is TRBV6-4 and J usage is TRBJ2-1, with TRBD2 matching over 9 bases. The CDR3 sequence is 19 residues long. Germline V CDR1 and CDR2: MRHNA, SNTAGT. Trimming at V came to 5 bases and at J to 1 base, leaving 15 bases not matched to a gene. The CDR3 region has the DNA TGTGCCAGCAGTCCCCGCGGGATGCGGGGGGGCCCATCCTACAATGAGCAGTTCTTC. It yields the protein CASSPRGMRGGPSYNEQFF.

This chain uses TRBV28 with TRBJ2-7; 7 nucleotides agree with TRBD1. This CDR3 is built from 12 residues. V trimming: 7 bases; J trimming: 5 bases; junction bases outside the gene matches: 5. Looked up from germline, CDR1 is MDHEN and CDR2 is SYDVKM. The CDR3 is CASTDRVHEQYF. The CDR3 DNA reads TGTGCCAGCACTGACAGGGTCCACGAGCAGTACTTC.

The chain links TRBV2 to TRBJ2-7, with D perhaps matching TRBD1 (5 bases). The CDR3 loop spans 13 amino acids. Germline CDR1 reads SNHLY; CDR2 reads FYNNEI. V gave up 5 bases and J gave up 1 base, with 9 bases separating them. CDR3: CASSRTLSYEQYF. CDR3 sequence (DNA): TGTGCCAGCAGTCGGACATTATCCTACGAGCAGTACTTC.

On this clone itself: In the same sample, other DNA sequences code for this CDR3. The V gene is TRBV20-1, the J gene TRBJ1-6; D uncertain. The germline V gene has CDR1 DFQATT and CDR2 SNEGSKA (reference sequence). The CDR3 has 10 amino acids. The germline V and J ends were trimmed by 0 bases and 10 bases, with 1 base remaining between them. The CDR3 coding sequence is TGCAGTGCTAGAGACTCACCCCTCCACTTT. This codes for CSARDSPLHF.

The rearrangement uses TRBV9 and TRBJ1-6, with 8 bases fitting TRBD1. Germline lookup yields CDR1 SGDLS and CDR2 YYNGEE. This CDR3 is built from 15 residues. The J segment lost 6 bases and the V segment lost 4 bases, leaving 6 bases of the junction unmatched. The DNA for the CDR3 is TGTGCCAGCAGCCGTACGACAGGGGTTAATTCACCCCTCCACTTT. Protein: CASSRTTGVNSPLHF.

Of note for this clone: Different DNA sequences within this sample yield the same CDR3. The chain recombines TRBV9 with TRBJ2-5; D is undetermined. V shed 4 bases and J shed 5 bases, with 9 bases lying between them. There are 12 residues in the CDR3. Germline-derived CDR1 and CDR2 are SGDLS and YYNGEE. The CDR3 DNA reads TGTGCCAGCAGCCCCAGTGGGGAGACCCAGTACTTC. Translated, it gives CASSPSGETQYF. Filled out from reference TRBV9 and TRBJ2-5, the complete variable domain reads DSGVTQTPKHLITATGQRVTLRCSPRSGDLSVYWYQQSLDQGLQFLIQYYNGEERAKGNILERFSAQQFPDLHSELNLSSLELGDSALYFCASSPSGETQYFGPGTRLLVL.

A word on this clone: Other DNA sequences in the same sample also yield this CDR3. The CDR3, as DNA: TGCGCCAGCAGCTTGGCCCTTTCAGGGGCCAACGTCCTGACTTTC. This gives the protein CASSLALSGANVLTF. The J gene is TRBJ2-6, the V gene TRBV5-1; D gene ambiguous. With 0 bases removed from V and 4 bases from J, the gap between germline ends came to 8 bases. The CDR3 extends over 15 amino acids. Germline-derived CDR1 and CDR2 are SGHRS and YFSETQ.

On this clone: Other DNA sequences of this sample code for an identical CDR3. The chain joins TRBV18 to TRBJ1-5, with a weak D call TRBD1 (6 bases). The CDR3 totals 14 residues. Germline V gene sequence: CDR1 KGHSH, CDR2 LQKENI. Trimming stripped 3 bases from V and 4 bases from J, with 10 bases between. The CDR3 is CASSPGQQNQPQHF. The CDR3 DNA reads TGTGCCAGCTCACCTGGACAGCAAAATCAGCCCCAGCATTTT. The complete variable domain, with remaining parts taken from reference TRBV18 and TRBJ1-5, reads NAGVMQNPRHLVRRRGQEARLRCSPMKGHSHVYWYRQLPEEGLKFMVYLQKENIIDESGMPKERFSAEFPKEGPSILRIQQVVRGDSAAYFCASSPGQQNQPQHFGDGTRLSIL.

The chain uses TRBV5-1 and TRBJ1-6, with 9 bases aligning to TRBD1. The length of the CDR3 is 14 residues. Trimming took 7 bases from V and 8 from J; bases not matched to a gene: 7. Germline values: CDR1 SGHRS, CDR2 YFSETQ. CDR3 sequence: CASSGGTGYSPLHF. DNA for the CDR3: TGCGCCAGCTCTGGGGGGACAGGGTATTCACCCCTCCACTTT.

The V call is TRBV4-3, the J call TRBJ1-6; perhaps TRBD1 as D (6 bases). Trimming pared 0 bases from V and 7 bases from J, leaving 10 bases between. This CDR3 is built from 15 residues. The germline gives CDR1 LGHNA, CDR2 YSLEER. The CDR3: CASSQDSGANSPLHF. DNA of the CDR3: TGCGCCAGCAGCCAAGATTCAGGGGCCAATTCACCCCTCCACTTT.